Listed here is a single T cell receptor beta chain. Profiling relied on immunoSEQ multiplex PCR, and the TCRdb table lists in-frame clones only, not all of them. This sample yields some 60,000 clones, of which roughly 80% are seen a single time; approximately 14% belongs to the top ten. Time point denoted: after dendritic cell vaccination, including at tumor progression/relapse. The sample is drawn from a study of glioma-infiltrating T cells after dendritic cell vaccination. CDR1 and CDR2 from the germline V gene are SGHRS and YFSETQ. With 3 bases clipped from V and 3 bases from J, the junction kept 1 base outside the gene matches. The CDR3 runs to 14 residues.

The chain is built from TRBV5-1 and TRBJ2-1; the match to TRBD2 covers 9 bases. This clonotype originated in a human donor with glioblastoma. Source: blood, taken after dendritic cell vaccination. The CDR3: CASSSTSGYNEQFF. In DNA, the CDR3 is TGCGCCAGCAGCTCGACTAGCGGCTACAATGAGCAGTTCTTC.